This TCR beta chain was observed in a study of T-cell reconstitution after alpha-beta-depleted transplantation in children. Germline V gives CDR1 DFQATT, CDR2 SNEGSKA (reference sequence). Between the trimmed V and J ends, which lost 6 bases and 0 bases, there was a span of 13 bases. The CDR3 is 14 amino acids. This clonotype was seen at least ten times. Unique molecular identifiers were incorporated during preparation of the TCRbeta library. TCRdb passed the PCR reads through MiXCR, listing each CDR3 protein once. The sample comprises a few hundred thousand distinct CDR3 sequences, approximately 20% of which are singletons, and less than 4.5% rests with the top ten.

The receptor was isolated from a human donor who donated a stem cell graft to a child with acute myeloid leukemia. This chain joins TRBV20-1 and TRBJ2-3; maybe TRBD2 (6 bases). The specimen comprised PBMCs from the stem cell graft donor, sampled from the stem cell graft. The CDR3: CSAQEGTSTDTQYF. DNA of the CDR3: TGCAGTGCCCAGGAGGGAACTAGCACAGATACGCAGTATTTT.